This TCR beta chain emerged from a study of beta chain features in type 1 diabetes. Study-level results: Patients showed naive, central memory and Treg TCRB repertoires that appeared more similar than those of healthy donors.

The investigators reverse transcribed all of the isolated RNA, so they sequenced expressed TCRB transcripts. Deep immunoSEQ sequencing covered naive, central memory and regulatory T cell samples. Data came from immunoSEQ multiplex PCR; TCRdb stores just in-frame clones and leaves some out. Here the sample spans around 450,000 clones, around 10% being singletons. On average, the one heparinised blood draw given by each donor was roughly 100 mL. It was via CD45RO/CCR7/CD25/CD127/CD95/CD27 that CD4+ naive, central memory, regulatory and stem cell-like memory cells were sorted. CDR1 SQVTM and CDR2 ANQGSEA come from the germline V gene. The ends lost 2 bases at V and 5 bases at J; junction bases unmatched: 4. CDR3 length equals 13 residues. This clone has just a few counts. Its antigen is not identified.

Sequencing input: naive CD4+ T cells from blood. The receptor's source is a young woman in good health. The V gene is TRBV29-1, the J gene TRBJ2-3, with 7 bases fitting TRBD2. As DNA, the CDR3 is TGCAGCGTTGAAAGCAGGGAGGGAGATACGCAGTATTTT. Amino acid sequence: CSVESREGDTQYF.